The subject of this entry is one T cell receptor (beta chain). As yet, its antigen is unknown. The data derive from a study of identical twins. The CDR3 loop spans 14 amino acids. Germline lookup yields CDR1 MNHNS and CDR2 SASEGT. V gave up 8 bases and J gave up 2 bases, with 13 bases separating them. MiXCR was run by TCRdb on the 5' RACE reads, yielding one entry per CDR3 protein. The sample has fewer than 900,000 distinct CDR3 sequences, 21% seen once; the top ten hold 4% to 5.5%. Study findings and constraints: Insertions ran lower in abundant cord blood beta clonotypes, though not in memory repertoires.

The same data also went into a second study, on T cells expressing NK-cell markers. That source reports: All TCR beta repertoires analysed originated from sorted CD3+CD56+NKG2C+, CD3+CD56+NKG2C- and CD3+CD56-NKG2C+ T cells.

The sequencing sample was made of PBMCs. The sequence came from a woman under 30 in good health. This chain joins TRBV6-1 and TRBJ2-1, with a possible D match to TRBD1 (6 bases). Here the CDR3 reads CASGDGGPYNEQFF. The DNA of the CDR3 is TGTGCCAGCGGCGATGGGGGCCCCTACAATGAGCAGTTCTTC.